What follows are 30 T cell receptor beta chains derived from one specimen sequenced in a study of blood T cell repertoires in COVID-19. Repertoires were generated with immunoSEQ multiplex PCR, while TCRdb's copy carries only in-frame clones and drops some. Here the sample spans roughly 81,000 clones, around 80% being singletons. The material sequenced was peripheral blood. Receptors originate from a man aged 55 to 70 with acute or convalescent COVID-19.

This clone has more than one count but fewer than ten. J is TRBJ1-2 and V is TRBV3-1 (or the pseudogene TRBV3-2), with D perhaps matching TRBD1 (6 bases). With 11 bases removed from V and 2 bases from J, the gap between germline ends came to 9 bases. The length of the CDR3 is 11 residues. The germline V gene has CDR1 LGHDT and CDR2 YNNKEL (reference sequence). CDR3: CAAGENYGYTF. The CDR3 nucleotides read TGTGCCGCAGGGGAGAACTATGGCTACACCTTC.

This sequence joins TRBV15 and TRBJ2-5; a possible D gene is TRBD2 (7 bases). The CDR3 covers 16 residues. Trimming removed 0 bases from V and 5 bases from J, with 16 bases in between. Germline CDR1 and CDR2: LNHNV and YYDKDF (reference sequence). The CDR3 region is CATSRDTGGGLETQYF. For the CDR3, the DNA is TGTGCCACCAGCAGAGATACGGGGGGCGGATTGGAGACCCAGTACTTC.

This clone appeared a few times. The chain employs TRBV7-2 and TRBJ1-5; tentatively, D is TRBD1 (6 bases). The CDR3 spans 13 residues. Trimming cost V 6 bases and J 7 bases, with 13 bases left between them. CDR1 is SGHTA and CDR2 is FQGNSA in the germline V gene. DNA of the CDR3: TGTGCCAGCAGTCGACAGGATAGCCAGCCCCAGCATTTT. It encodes CASSRQDSQPQHF.

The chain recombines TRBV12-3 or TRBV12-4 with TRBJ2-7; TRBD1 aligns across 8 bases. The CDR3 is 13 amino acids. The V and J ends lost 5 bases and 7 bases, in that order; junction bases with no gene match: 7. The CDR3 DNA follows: TGTGCCAGCAGTCGAGAACAGGGGGAAGAGCAGTACTTC. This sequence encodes CASSREQGEEQYF.

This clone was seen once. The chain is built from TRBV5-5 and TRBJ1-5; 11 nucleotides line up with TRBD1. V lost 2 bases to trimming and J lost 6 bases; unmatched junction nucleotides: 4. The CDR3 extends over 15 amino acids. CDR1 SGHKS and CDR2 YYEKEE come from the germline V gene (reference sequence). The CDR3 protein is CASSFSGQGAQPQHF. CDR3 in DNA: TGTGCCAGCAGCTTTTCCGGACAGGGGGCTCAGCCCCAGCATTTT. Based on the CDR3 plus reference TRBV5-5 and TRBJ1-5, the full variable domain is DAGVTQSPTHLIKTRGQQVTLRCSPISGHKSVSWYQQVLGQGPQFIFQYYEKEERGRGNFPDRFSARQFPNYSSELNVNALLLGDSALYLCASSFSGQGAQPQHFGDGTRLSIL.

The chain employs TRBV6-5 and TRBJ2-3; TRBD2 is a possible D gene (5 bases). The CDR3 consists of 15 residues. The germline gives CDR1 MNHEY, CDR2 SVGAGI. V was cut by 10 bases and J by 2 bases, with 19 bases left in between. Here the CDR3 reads CATRRSASLTDTQYF. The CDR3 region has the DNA TGTGCCACCCGCCGTAGCGCCTCACTCACAGATACGCAGTATTTT.

The CDR3 region has the DNA TGTGCCAGCACCCTCTACCCGGGGGAGCAGTACTTC. Amino acid sequence: CASTLYPGEQYF. V is TRBV6-1 and J is TRBJ2-7; D perhaps matches TRBD2 (5 bases). This CDR3 has 12 residues. Germline values: CDR1 MNHNS, CDR2 SASEGT. Between the trimmed V and J ends, which lost 7 bases and 7 bases, there was a span of 14 bases.

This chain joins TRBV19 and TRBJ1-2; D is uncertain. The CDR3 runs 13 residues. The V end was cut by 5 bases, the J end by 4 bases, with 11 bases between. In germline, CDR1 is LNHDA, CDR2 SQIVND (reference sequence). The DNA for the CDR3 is TGTGCCAGTAGTCTCGACGGGTTCTATGGCTACACCTTC. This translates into CASSLDGFYGYTF. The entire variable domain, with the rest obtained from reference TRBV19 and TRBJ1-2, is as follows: DGGITQSPKYLFRKEGQNVTLSCEQNLNHDAMYWYRQDPGQGLRLIYYSQIVNDFQKGDIAEGYSVSREKKESFPLTVTSAQKNPTAFYLCASSLDGFYGYTFGSGTRLTVV.

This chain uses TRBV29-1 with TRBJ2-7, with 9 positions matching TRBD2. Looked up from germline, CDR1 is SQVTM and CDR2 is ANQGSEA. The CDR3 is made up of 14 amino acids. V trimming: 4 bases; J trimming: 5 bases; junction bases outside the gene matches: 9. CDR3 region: CSVGSRTSAHEQYF. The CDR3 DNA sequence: TGCAGCGTTGGGAGCCGGACTAGCGCCCACGAGCAGTACTTC.

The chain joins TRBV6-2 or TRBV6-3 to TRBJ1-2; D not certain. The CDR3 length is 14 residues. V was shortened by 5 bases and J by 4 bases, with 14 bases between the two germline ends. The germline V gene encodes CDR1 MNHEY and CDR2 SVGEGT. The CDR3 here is CASSLQEPRYGYTF. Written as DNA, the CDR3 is TGTGCCAGCAGTCTCCAGGAACCCCGCTATGGCTACACCTTC.

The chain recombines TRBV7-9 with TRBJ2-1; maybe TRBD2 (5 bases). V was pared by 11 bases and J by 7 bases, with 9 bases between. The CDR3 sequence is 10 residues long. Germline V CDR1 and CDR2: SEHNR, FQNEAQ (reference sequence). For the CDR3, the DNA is TGTGCCGTCGGGGAGAATGAGCAGTTCTTC. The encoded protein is CAVGENEQFF.

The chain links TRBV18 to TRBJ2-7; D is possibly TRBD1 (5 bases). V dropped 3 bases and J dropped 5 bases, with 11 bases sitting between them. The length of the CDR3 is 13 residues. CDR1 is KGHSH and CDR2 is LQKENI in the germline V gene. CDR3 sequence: CASSPGRGDEQYF. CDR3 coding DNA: TGTGCCAGCTCACCGGGTAGGGGTGACGAGCAGTACTTC.

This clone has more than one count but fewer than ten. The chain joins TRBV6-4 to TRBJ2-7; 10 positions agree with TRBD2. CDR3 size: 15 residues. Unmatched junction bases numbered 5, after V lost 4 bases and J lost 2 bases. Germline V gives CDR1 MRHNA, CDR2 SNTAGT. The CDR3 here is CASSALAGAPYEQYF. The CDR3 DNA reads TGTGCCAGCAGTGCGCTAGCGGGAGCCCCCTACGAGCAGTACTTC.

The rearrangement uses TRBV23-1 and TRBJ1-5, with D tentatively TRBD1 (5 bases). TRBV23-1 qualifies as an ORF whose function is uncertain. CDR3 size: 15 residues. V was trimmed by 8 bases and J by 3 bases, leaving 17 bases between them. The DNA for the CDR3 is TGCGCCAGCTCGGGGGGGGATCGAATCAATCAGCCCCAGCATTTT. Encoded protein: CASSGGDRINQPQHF.

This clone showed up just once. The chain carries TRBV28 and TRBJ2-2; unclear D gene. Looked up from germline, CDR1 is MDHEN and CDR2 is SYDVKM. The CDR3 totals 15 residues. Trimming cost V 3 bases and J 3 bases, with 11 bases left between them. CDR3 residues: CASSLAVLDTGELFF. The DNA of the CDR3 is TGTGCCAGCAGTTTGGCGGTCCTAGACACCGGGGAGCTGTTTTTT.

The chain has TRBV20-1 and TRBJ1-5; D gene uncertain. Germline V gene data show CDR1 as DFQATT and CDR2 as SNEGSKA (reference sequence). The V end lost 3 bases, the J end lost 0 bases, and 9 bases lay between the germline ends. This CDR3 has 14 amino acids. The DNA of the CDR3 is TGCAGTGCTAGTGTATCGGGTAGCAATCAGCCCCAGCATTTT. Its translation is CSASVSGSNQPQHF.

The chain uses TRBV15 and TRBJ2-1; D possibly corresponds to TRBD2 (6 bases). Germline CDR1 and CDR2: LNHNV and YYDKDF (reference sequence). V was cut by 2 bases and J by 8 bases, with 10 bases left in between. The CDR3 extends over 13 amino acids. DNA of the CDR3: TGTGCCACCAGCAGAACTAGCAGCTATGAGCAGTTCTTC. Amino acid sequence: CATSRTSSYEQFF.

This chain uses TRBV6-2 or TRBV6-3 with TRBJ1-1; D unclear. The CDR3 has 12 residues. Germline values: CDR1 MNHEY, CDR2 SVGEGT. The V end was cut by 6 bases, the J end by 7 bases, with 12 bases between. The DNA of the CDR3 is TGTGCCAGCAGCCTACTCGCCTATGAAGCTTTCTTT. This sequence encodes CASSLLAYEAFF.

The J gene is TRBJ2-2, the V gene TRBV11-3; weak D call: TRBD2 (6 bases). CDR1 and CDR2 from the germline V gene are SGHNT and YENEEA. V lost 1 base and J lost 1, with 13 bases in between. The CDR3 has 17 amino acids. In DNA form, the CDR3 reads TGTGCCAGCAGCTTAGCCGGTTGGCGGGAGAACACCGGGGAGCTGTTTTTT. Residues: CASSLAGWRENTGELFF.

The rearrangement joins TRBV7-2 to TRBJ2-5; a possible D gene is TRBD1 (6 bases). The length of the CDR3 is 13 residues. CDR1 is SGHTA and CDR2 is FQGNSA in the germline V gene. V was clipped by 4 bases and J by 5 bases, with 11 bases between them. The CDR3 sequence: CASSYQGMETQYF. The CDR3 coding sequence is TGTGCCAGCAGCTACCAGGGGATGGAGACCCAGTACTTC.

The CDR3 coding sequence is TGTGCCAGCAGTTACTCGACTTACTCTGGGGCCAACGTCCTGACTTTC. This sequence encodes CASSYSTYSGANVLTF. The chain employs TRBV6-6 and TRBJ2-6; D is ambiguous. The CDR3 contains 16 residues. V was clipped by 0 bases and J by 0 bases, with 6 bases between them. Per the germline V gene, CDR1 is MNHNY and CDR2 is SVGAGI (reference sequence).

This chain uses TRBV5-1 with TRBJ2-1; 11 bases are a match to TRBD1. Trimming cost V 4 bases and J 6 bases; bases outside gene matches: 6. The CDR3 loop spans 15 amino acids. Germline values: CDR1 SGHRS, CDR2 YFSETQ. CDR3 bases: TGCGCCAGCAGCCAACCGGGACAGGGGGGCAATGAGCAGTTCTTC. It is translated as CASSQPGQGGNEQFF.

Here the CDR3 reads CASSFAGGSNYGYTF. The CDR3, as DNA: TGTGCCAGCAGTTTCGCAGGGGGCTCTAACTATGGCTACACCTTC. The chain is built from TRBV27 and TRBJ1-2; TRBD1 matches 8 bases. The J segment lost 0 bases and the V segment lost 3 bases, leaving 3 bases of the junction unmatched. Germline CDR1 reads MNHEY; CDR2 reads SMNVEV (reference sequence). The CDR3 length is 15 residues.

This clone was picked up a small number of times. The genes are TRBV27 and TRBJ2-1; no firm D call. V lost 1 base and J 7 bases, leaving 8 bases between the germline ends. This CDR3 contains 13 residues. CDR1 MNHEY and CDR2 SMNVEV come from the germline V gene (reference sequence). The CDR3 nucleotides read TGTGCCAGCAGTTTATATATTCGGAATGAGCAGTTCTTC. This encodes CASSLYIRNEQFF.

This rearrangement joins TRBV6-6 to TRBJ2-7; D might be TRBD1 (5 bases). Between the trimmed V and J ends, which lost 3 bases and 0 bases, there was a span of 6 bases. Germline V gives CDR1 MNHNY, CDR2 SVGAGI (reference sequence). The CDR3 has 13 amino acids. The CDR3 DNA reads TGTGCCAGCAGTTATGACAGCTCCTACGAGCAGTACTTC. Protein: CASSYDSSYEQYF.

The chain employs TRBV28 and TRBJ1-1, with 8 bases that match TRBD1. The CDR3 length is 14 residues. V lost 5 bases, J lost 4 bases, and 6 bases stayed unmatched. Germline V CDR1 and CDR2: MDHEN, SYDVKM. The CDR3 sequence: CASSPGQAATEAFF. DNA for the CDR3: TGTGCCAGCAGTCCGGGACAGGCTGCCACTGAAGCTTTCTTT.

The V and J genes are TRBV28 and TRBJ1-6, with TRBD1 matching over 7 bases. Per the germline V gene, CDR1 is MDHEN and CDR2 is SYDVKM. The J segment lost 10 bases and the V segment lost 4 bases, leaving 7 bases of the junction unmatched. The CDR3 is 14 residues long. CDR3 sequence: CASSSDRLKSPLHF. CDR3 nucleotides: TGTGCCAGCAGTTCGGACAGGTTGAAGTCACCCCTCCACTTT.

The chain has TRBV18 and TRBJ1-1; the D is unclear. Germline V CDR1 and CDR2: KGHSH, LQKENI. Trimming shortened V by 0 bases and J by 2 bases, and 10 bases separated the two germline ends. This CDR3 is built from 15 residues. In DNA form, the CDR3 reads TGTGCCAGCTCACCACCCTCACACGTTAACACTGAAGCTTTCTTT. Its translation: CASSPPSHVNTEAFF.

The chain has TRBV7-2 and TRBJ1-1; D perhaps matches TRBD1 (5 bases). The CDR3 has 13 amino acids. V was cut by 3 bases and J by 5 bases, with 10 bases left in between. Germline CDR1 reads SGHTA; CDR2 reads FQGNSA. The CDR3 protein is CASSFLGATEAFF. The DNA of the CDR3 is TGTGCCAGCAGCTTTCTTGGGGCTACTGAAGCTTTCTTT.

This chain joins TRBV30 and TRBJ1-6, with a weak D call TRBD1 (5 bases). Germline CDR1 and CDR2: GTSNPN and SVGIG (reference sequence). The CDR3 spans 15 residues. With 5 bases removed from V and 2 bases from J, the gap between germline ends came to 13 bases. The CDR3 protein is CAWRGKFPYNSPLHF. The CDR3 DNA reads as TGTGCCTGGCGGGGGAAATTTCCCTATAATTCACCCCTCCACTTT. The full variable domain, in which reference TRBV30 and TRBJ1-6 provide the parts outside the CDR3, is SQTIHQWPATLVQPVGSPLSLECTVEGTSNPNLYWYRQAAGRGLQLLFYSVGIGQISSEVPQNLSASRPQDRQFILSSKKLLLSDSGFYLCAWRGKFPYNSPLHFGNGTRLTVT.